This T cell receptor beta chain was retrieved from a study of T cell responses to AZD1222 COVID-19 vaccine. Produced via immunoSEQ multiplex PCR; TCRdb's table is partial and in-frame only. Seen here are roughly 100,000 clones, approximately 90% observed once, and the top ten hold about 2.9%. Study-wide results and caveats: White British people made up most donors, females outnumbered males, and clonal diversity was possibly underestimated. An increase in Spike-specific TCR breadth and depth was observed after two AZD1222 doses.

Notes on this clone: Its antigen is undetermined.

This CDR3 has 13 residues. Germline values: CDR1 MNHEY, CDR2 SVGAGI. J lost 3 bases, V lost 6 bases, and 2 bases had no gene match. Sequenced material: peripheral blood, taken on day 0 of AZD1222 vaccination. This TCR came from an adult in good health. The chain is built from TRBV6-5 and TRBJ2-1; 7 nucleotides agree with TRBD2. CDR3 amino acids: CASRREVYNEQFF. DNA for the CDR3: TGTGCCAGCAGACGGGAGGTCTACAATGAGCAGTTCTTC.